A single sample gave rise to the 24 T cell receptor beta chains below, sequenced in a study of T cells after posttransplantation cyclophosphamide. The method was immunoSEQ multiplex PCR; TCRdb's version includes in-frame clones alone and lacks a portion of them. Observed are 41,000 or so clones, no singletons, with the top ten taking 5.9%. Sequencing input: PBMCs. These receptors were obtained from a man aged 30 to 39 in good health and a related stem cell transplant donor.

Only a few counts were recorded for this clone. The chain carries TRBV15 and TRBJ1-5; TRBD1 matches at 7 bases. CDR3 length: 13 residues. Trimming removed 5 bases from V and 6 bases from J; junction bases left unmatched: 4. The germline gives CDR1 LNHNV, CDR2 YYDKDF (reference sequence). CDR3 nucleotide sequence: TGTGCCACCAGCGCAAACAGGGGTCAGCCCCAGCATTTT. Its translation: CATSANRGQPQHF.

This clone was seen repeatedly, ten times or more. The V and J genes are TRBV5-1 and TRBJ2-7; 14 bases align to TRBD2. Losses at the gene ends were 2 bases for V and 7 bases for J; bases not matched to a gene: 11. Per the germline V gene, CDR1 is SGHRS and CDR2 is YFSETQ. The CDR3 totals 17 residues. The CDR3: CASSFARAGLAGEEQYF. The CDR3 DNA follows: TGCGCCAGCAGCTTTGCGAGGGCGGGACTAGCGGGGGAAGAGCAGTACTTC.

There are many counts of this clone. The CDR3 sequence is CAITDRGVYGYTF. DNA of the CDR3: TGTGCCATCACCGACAGGGGGGTCTATGGCTACACCTTC. The chain has TRBV10-3 and TRBJ1-2; TRBD1 agrees at 9 bases. The J segment lost 4 bases and the V segment lost 7 bases, leaving 4 bases of the junction unmatched. The CDR3 spans 13 residues. Germline CDR1 is ENHRY and CDR2 is SYGVKD.

The table lists this clone with many counts. The chain carries TRBV7-2 and TRBJ1-6, with 8 bases fitting TRBD1. The CDR3 runs 14 residues. CDR1 is SGHTA, CDR2 FQGNSA, per germline. V shed 3 bases and J 7 bases; nucleotides not matched to a gene: 2. CDR3 amino acids: CASSFRQGNSPLHF. CDR3 bases: TGTGCCAGCAGCTTTCGACAGGGGAATTCACCCCTCCACTTT.

At least ten counts were recorded for this clone. The chain recombines TRBV12-3 or TRBV12-4 with TRBJ1-1; perhaps TRBD1 as D (6 bases). Between the trimmed V and J ends, which lost 3 bases and 4 bases, there was a span of 9 bases. This CDR3 has 13 amino acids. CDR3 amino acids: CASSFNRATEAFF. The DNA for the CDR3 is TGTGCCAGCAGTTTTAACAGGGCCACTGAAGCTTTCTTT.

This clone has at least ten counts. V and J are TRBV6-1 and TRBJ2-3; unclear D gene. V was shortened by 6 bases and J by 1 base, with 11 bases between the two germline ends. Germline V CDR1 and CDR2: MNHNS, SASEGT. The CDR3 sequence is 14 residues long. Here the CDR3 DNA reads TGTGCCAGCAGCGTATCCCAGGGCACAGATACGCAGTATTTT. Translated: CASSVSQGTDTQYF.

This clone appeared many times. This chain connects TRBV12-3 or TRBV12-4 to TRBJ2-1; TRBD2 matches 7 bases. With 3 bases clipped from V and 7 bases from J, the junction kept 12 bases outside the gene matches. This CDR3 contains 16 residues. CDR3 sequence: CASSLSKLGGGNEQFF. CDR3 sequence (DNA): TGTGCCAGCAGTTTGTCAAAGTTGGGCGGGGGAAATGAGCAGTTCTTC.

This clone was detected many times. The chain uses TRBV4-2 and TRBJ2-7; D not resolved. CDR1 and CDR2 from the germline V gene are LGHNA and YNFKEQ. The V end lost 0 bases, the J end lost 4 bases, and 7 bases lay between the germline ends. This CDR3 contains 13 residues. The CDR3 loop reads CASSQDRGYEQYF. For the CDR3, the DNA is TGTGCCAGCAGCCAAGATCGAGGTTACGAGCAGTACTTC.

Only a few counts were recorded for this clone. V usage is TRBV4-3 and J usage is TRBJ2-2; D perhaps matches TRBD1 (6 bases). Deletions cut 4 bases from V and 6 bases from J, with 15 bases between. CDR1 is LGHNA, CDR2 YSLEER, per germline. The CDR3 has 15 amino acids. The CDR3 DNA is TGCGCCAGCAGCCGAGGGACATTGAGGTCCGGGGAGCTGTTTTTT. It yields the protein CASSRGTLRSGELFF.

This clone was detected many times. The chain couples TRBV19 to TRBJ1-3; 7 positions match TRBD1. V was clipped by 8 bases and J by 4 bases; unmatched bases: 14. Germline lookup yields CDR1 LNHDA and CDR2 SQIVND (reference sequence). CDR3 size: 16 residues. The DNA for the CDR3 is TGTGCCAGTTCTAGGGGACAGCTCCTTTTCGGAAACACCATATATTTT. Translated: CASSRGQLLFGNTIYF.

There are many counts of this clone. V usage is TRBV7-2 and J usage is TRBJ1-2; D is perhaps TRBD1 (6 bases). The CDR3 length is 14 residues. Germline V gives CDR1 SGHTA, CDR2 FQGNSA. V dropped 7 bases and J dropped 2 bases, with 14 bases sitting between them. In DNA, the CDR3 is TGTGCCAGCACCCGGACAGAGGCCAACTATGGCTACACCTTC. It specifies CASTRTEANYGYTF.

The table lists this clone with a few counts. This chain links TRBV6-1 with TRBJ2-7; a weak D match, TRBD1 (5 bases). Trimming took off 7 bases at V and 1 base at J, with 14 bases between the two ends. This CDR3 is built from 14 residues. Germline CDR1 is MNHNS and CDR2 is SASEGT. The CDR3 reads CASTLESGSYEQYF. As DNA, the CDR3 is TGTGCCAGCACGCTCGAATCAGGGTCCTACGAGCAGTACTTC.

This clone has a count of ten or more. The chain carries TRBV9 and TRBJ1-1; TRBD1 matches 7 bases. This CDR3 is 15 amino acids long. V was pared by 4 bases and J by 0 bases, with 6 bases of the junction left unmatched. Germline V gives CDR1 SGDLS, CDR2 YYNGEE. CDR3 in DNA: TGTGCCAGCAGCCCCTCCGGGACAGTGAACACTGAAGCTTTCTTT. This sequence encodes CASSPSGTVNTEAFF.

This clone was counted only a few times. CDR3 coding DNA: TGTGCCAGCAACCCACAAATGACACCGGGACTTTCACGACTGAATGAGCAGTTCTTC. Translation gives CASNPQMTPGLSRLNEQFF. The chain is built from TRBV9 and TRBJ2-1; D might be TRBD2 (6 bases). The CDR3 runs 19 residues. Germline V gene lookup returns CDR1 SGDLS and CDR2 YYNGEE. Trimming left V 6 bases short and J 7 bases short, with 32 bases between.

Ten or more counts support this clone. The gene calls are TRBV12-3 or TRBV12-4 and TRBJ2-1, with a tentative D call TRBD2 (5 bases). CDR3 length: 16 residues. Trimming shortened V by 5 bases and J by 0 bases, and 14 bases separated the two germline ends. The CDR3 loop reads CASSPRGSYSYNEQFF. In nucleotides, the CDR3 is TGTGCCAGCAGTCCCCGAGGGTCCTACTCCTACAATGAGCAGTTCTTC.

This clone has a count of ten or more. The chain uses TRBV5-5 and TRBJ2-2, with D uncertain. CDR1 and CDR2 from the germline V gene are SGHKS and YYEKEE (reference sequence). The CDR3 sequence is 16 residues long. The V end lost 0 bases, the J end lost 5 bases, and 14 bases lay between the germline ends. This CDR3 reads CASSLVRQMRTGELFF. As DNA, the CDR3 is TGTGCCAGCAGCTTGGTGCGGCAAATGAGGACCGGGGAGCTGTTTTTT.

This clone was counted many times. This CDR3 is CASSYTSGGPYNEQFF. The CDR3 DNA sequence: TGTGCCAGCAGCTATACTAGCGGGGGTCCATACAATGAGCAGTTCTTC. This sequence joins TRBV5-4 and TRBJ2-1; 11 bases agree with TRBD2. This CDR3 spans 16 amino acids. With V trimmed by 3 bases and J by 4 bases, 6 bases remained unmatched. Germline V lookup: CDR1 SGHNT, CDR2 YYREEE (reference sequence).

This clone was detected many times. This chain connects TRBV7-8 to TRBJ2-1, with 8 positions matching TRBD1. The V segment lost 5 bases and the J segment 8 bases; nucleotides outside the gene matches: 11. Germline V gives CDR1 SGHVS, CDR2 FQNEAQ. The CDR3 has 15 amino acids. This CDR3 is CASSQRQGTIDEQFF. The CDR3 region has the DNA TGTGCCAGCAGCCAAAGACAGGGGACGATCGATGAGCAGTTCTTC.

Ten or more counts support this clone. This chain joins TRBV12-3 or TRBV12-4 and TRBJ1-4; 11 nucleotides line up with TRBD1. The J segment lost 6 bases and the V segment lost 0 bases, leaving 0 bases of the junction unmatched. CDR3 length equals 15 residues. In nucleotides, the CDR3 is TGTGCCAGCAGTTTAGCGGGACAGGGGGATGAAAAACTGTTTTTT. Residues: CASSLAGQGDEKLFF.

In its sample, this clone was seen many times. CDR3 loop: CASSIRVHGGYEQYF. As DNA, the CDR3 is TGTGCCAGTAGTATACGGGTCCACGGAGGATACGAGCAGTACTTC. J is TRBJ2-7 and V is TRBV19, with D possibly TRBD2 on 5 matching bases. CDR1 LNHDA and CDR2 SQIVND come from the germline V gene (reference sequence). The CDR3 is 15 amino acids. Trimming stripped 2 bases from V and 4 bases from J, with 15 bases between.

There are many counts of this clone. The chain uses TRBV28 and TRBJ2-3; D remains ambiguous. The V gene's germline CDR1 is MDHEN and CDR2 SYDVKM. The CDR3 covers 14 residues. The V end was cut by 7 bases, the J end by 0 bases, with 11 bases between. CDR3 coding DNA: TGTGCCAGCACCCTTCGGGTCAGCACAGATACGCAGTATTTT. The encoded protein is CASTLRVSTDTQYF. Based on the CDR3 plus reference TRBV28 and TRBJ2-3, the full variable domain is DVKVTQSSRYLVKRTGEKVFLECVQDMDHENMFWYRQDPGLGLRLIYFSYDVKMKEKGDIPEGYSVSREKKERFSLILESASTNQTSMYLCASTLRVSTDTQYFGPGTRLTVL.

This chain joins TRBV5-4 and TRBJ2-5; 14 nucleotides agree with TRBD2. The CDR3 spans 18 residues. V lost 3 bases, J lost 0 bases, and 7 bases stayed unmatched. Germline V CDR1 and CDR2: SGHNT, YYREEE (reference sequence). In nucleotides, the CDR3 is TGTGCCAGCAGCTCGGGACTAGCGGGGGTTTCGTACCAAGAGACCCAGTACTTC. Protein: CASSSGLAGVSYQETQYF.

This clone was observed at least ten times. The rearrangement links TRBV25-1 to TRBJ2-3; a possible D gene is TRBD1 (6 bases). The V end was cut by 4 bases, the J end by 3 bases, with 17 bases between. The CDR3 loop spans 16 amino acids. Per the germline V gene, CDR1 is MGHDK and CDR2 is SYGVNS. Here the CDR3 DNA reads TGTGCCAGCAGTGGGACAGTCTCACTAGGGACAGATACGCAGTATTTT. This codes for CASSGTVSLGTDTQYF. The whole variable domain, filled in from reference TRBV25-1 and TRBJ2-3, reads EADIYQTPRYLVIGTGKKITLECSQTMGHDKMYWYQQDPGMELHLIHYSYGVNSTEKGDLSSESTVSRIRTEHFPLTLESARPSHTSQYLCASSGTVSLGTDTQYFGPGTRLTVL.

V and J are TRBV9 and TRBJ1-2, with 7 bases matching TRBD1. CDR3 length: 11 amino acids. The V segment lost 4 bases and the J segment 13 bases; nucleotides outside the gene matches: 7. Germline V gives CDR1 SGDLS, CDR2 YYNGEE. The DNA of the CDR3 is TGTGCCAGCAGCCTAACAGGGGCCCGCACCTTC. This codes for CASSLTGARTF.